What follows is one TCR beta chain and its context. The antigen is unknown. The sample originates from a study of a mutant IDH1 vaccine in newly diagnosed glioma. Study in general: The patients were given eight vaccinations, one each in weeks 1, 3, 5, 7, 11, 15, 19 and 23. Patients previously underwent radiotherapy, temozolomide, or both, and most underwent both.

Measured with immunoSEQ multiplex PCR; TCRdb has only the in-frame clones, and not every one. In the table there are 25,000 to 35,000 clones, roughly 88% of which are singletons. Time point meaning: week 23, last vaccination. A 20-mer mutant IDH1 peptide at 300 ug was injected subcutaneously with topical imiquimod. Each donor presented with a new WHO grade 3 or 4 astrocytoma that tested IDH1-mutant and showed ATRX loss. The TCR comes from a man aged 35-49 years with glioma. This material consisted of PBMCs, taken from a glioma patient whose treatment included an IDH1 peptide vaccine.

The CDR3 protein is CATGQGTANYGYTF. CDR3 nucleotides: TGTGCCACGGGACAGGGGACCGCTAACTATGGCTACACCTTC. The chain employs TRBV19 and TRBJ1-2; 10 nucleotides agree with TRBD1. CDR1 is LNHDA and CDR2 is SQIVND in the germline V gene (reference sequence). The CDR3 is made up of 14 amino acids. V shed 10 bases and J 0 bases; nucleotides not matched to a gene: 5.